Listed below are T cell receptor beta chains from one sample, sequenced in a study of spatial heterogeneity in lung cancer. TCRdb used MiXCR to reprocess the 5' RACE reads, holding one entry per CDR3 protein. The table includes 23,000 or so distinct CDR3 sequences, more than 6.5% detected once. The sequenced sample was PBMCs, obtained at surgery. These receptors were taken from a male donor with early-stage non-small cell lung cancer. Both conserved end residues are part of each CDR3. D genes are given only for firm matches. Size values are once, few and many counts, or a class for expanded clones, and some rows have none.

TRBD1	TRBV7-2	TRBJ2-5	many	CASSRGQTKETQYF	TGTGCCAGCAGCAGGGGACAGACGAAGGAGACCCAGTACTTC
-	TRBV27	TRBJ1-6	-	CASSLSSGSYNSPLHF	TGTGCCAGCAGTTTATCTTCGGGCTCCTATAATTCACCCCTCCACTTT
TRBD2	TRBV28	TRBJ2-7	medium-sized	CASSNALLARYF	TGTGCCAGCAGTAACGCCTTACTAGCGCGGTACTTC
TRBD2	TRBV6-5	TRBJ2-6	-	CASSLAGQTSGANVLTF	TGTGCCAGCAGCCTAGCGGGACAGACCTCTGGGGCCAACGTCCTGACTTTC
-	TRBV27	TRBJ2-1	many	CASSSWTEGAFF	TGTGCCAGCAGTTCCTGGACGGAAGGGGCGTTCTTC
TRBD1	TRBV5-1	TRBJ2-7	-	CASSLAIGPGGNLYEQYF	TGCGCCAGCAGCTTGGCTATAGGGCCAGGGGGTAACCTCTACGAGCAGTACTTC
-	TRBV10-3	TRBJ1-2	many	CAAGETSGYGYTF	TGTGCCGCCGGGGAAACATCCGGCTATGGCTACACCTTC
-	TRBV4-2	TRBJ2-7	few	CASSQEAAGVSYEQYF	TGTGCCAGCAGCCAAGAAGCTGCCGGGGTCTCCTACGAGCAGTACTTC
-	TRBV12-3/TRBV12-4	TRBJ1-1	many	CASSLNQNTEAFF	TGTGCCAGCAGTTTGAACCAGAACACTGAAGCTTTCTTT
-	TRBV3-1	TRBJ1-1	many	CASSPQLGQGNTEAFF	TGTGCCAGCAGCCCCCAGTTGGGTCAGGGCAACACTGAAGCTTTCTTT
TRBD2	TRBV12-3/TRBV12-4	TRBJ2-5	many	CASRKAGGNQETQYF	TGTGCCAGCAGGAAAGCGGGGGGCAACCAAGAGACCCAGTACTTC
-	TRBV2	TRBJ2-6	medium-sized	CASSGVISGANVLTF	TGTGCCAGCAGTGGGGTGATCTCTGGGGCCAACGTCCTGACTTTC
-	TRBV11-2	TRBJ2-3	few	CASSLGGALDTQYF	TGTGCCAGCAGCTTAGGGGGGGCCTTAGATACGCAGTATTTT
-	TRBV11-1	TRBJ2-3	medium-sized	CASSTRRTDTQYF	TGTGCCAGCAGCACCCGAAGGACAGATACGCAGTATTTT
TRBD1	TRBV29-1	TRBJ2-3	few	CSVQGQGFTDTQYF	TGCAGCGTTCAGGGACAGGGTTTCACAGATACGCAGTATTTT
TRBD2	TRBV4-1	TRBJ2-5	many	CASSPLGGGGIETQYF	TGCGCCAGCAGCCCTCTGGGCGGGGGGGGAATTGAGACCCAGTACTTC
TRBD2	TRBV28	TRBJ2-2	many	CASGPRGGRNTGELFF	TGTGCCAGCGGCCCCCGGGGGGGGAGGAACACCGGGGAGCTGTTTTTT
-	TRBV6-4	TRBJ1-1	few	CASSDYADTEAFF	TGTGCCAGCAGTGACTATGCGGACACTGAAGCTTTCTTT
TRBD2	TRBV10-2	TRBJ2-1	many	CASSEPSGKNEQFF	TGCGCCAGCAGTGAGCCCAGCGGGAAAAATGAGCAGTTCTTC
-	TRBV4-2	TRBJ1-4	-	CASTGGATNEKLFF	TGTGCCAGCACCGGAGGCGCAACTAATGAAAAACTGTTTTTT
-	TRBV5-6	TRBJ1-3	many	CASSPGAGNTIYF	TGTGCCAGCAGCCCAGGGGCTGGAAACACCATATATTTT
-	TRBV11-2	TRBJ2-7	once	CASSLEARYEQYF	TGTGCCAGCAGCTTAGAGGCCCGCTACGAGCAGTACTTC
-	TRBV3-1	TRBJ2-5	-	CASSSVGETQYF	TGTGCCAGCAGCTCCGTAGGAGAGACCCAGTACTTC
-	TRBV7-9	TRBJ2-7	-	CASSLSTYEQYF	TGTGCCAGCAGCTTAAGTACCTACGAGCAGTACTTC
TRBD1	TRBV20-1	TRBJ1-5	many	CSAIGTVNQPQHF	TGCAGTGCAATCGGGACAGTTAATCAGCCCCAGCATTTT
-	TRBV7-2	TRBJ2-3	-	CASSSRGSSTDTQYF	TGTGCCAGCAGCTCCAGGGGTTCTAGCACAGATACGCAGTATTTT
TRBD1	TRBV12-3/TRBV12-4	TRBJ2-7	few	CASSLRTGGYEQYF	TGTGCCAGCAGTTTAAGGACAGGGGGGTACGAGCAGTACTTC
-	TRBV9	TRBJ1-1	many	CASRYSQIAEAFF	TGTGCCAGCCGCTACAGTCAAATCGCTGAAGCTTTCTTT
TRBD1	TRBV5-4	TRBJ2-2	few	CASTEGAGELFF	TGTGCCAGCACCGAGGGGGCAGGGGAGCTGTTTTTT
TRBD1	TRBV7-2	TRBJ1-6	-	CASSRDRGRVKNSPLHF	TGTGCCAGCAGCCGGGACAGGGGACGAGTGAAGAATTCACCCCTCCACTTT
-	TRBV18	TRBJ1-1	many	CASSPPDSKAFF	TGTGCCAGCTCACCACCGGACAGTAAAGCTTTCTTT
TRBD1	TRBV11-2	TRBJ2-3	many	CASSPIGQASTDTQYF	TGTGCCAGCAGCCCCATCGGACAGGCCAGCACAGATACGCAGTATTTT
-	TRBV29-1	TRBJ2-3	many	CSVASSTDTQYF	TGCAGCGTTGCCTCCTCCACAGATACGCAGTATTTT
-	TRBV30	TRBJ2-1	-	CAWSPDNNEQFF	TGTGCCTGGAGCCCGGATAACAATGAGCAGTTCTTC
-	TRBV10-1	TRBJ1-1	many	CASSESTRAEAFF	TGCGCCAGCAGTGAGTCGACCAGGGCTGAAGCTTTCTTT
TRBD1	TRBV20-1	TRBJ1-1	many	CSASPGTGGRSTEAFF	TGCAGTGCTAGCCCCGGGACAGGGGGTAGAAGCACTGAAGCTTTCTTT
TRBD1	TRBV20-1	TRBJ1-2	many	CSARGDRGTQGYTF	TGCAGTGCAAGAGGGGACAGGGGAACTCAAGGCTACACCTTC
TRBD2	TRBV3-1	TRBJ2-1	-	CASGLAGGRGEQFF	TGTGCCAGCGGACTAGCGGGGGGTCGTGGTGAGCAGTTCTTC
-	TRBV28	TRBJ1-6	many	CASNPSLNSPLHF	TGTGCCAGCAACCCCTCGCTTAATTCACCCCTCCACTTT
-	TRBV7-9	TRBJ2-1	many	CASSLPGAFGNEQFF	TGTGCCAGCAGCTTACCGGGGGCATTCGGAAATGAGCAGTTCTTC
-	TRBV12-3/TRBV12-4	TRBJ1-4	many	CASSFGAGRQKLFF	TGTGCCAGCAGTTTTGGAGCGGGACGGCAAAAACTGTTTTTT
TRBD1	TRBV28	TRBJ1-1	many	CASSWGGQGGTEAFF	TGTGCCAGCAGTTGGGGGGGACAGGGAGGCACTGAAGCTTTCTTT
-	TRBV27	TRBJ2-1	-	CASSSGIFKGQFF	TGTGCCAGCAGTTCCGGGATTTTCAAAGGGCAGTTCTTC
TRBD1	TRBV4-2	TRBJ2-5	many	CASSQDRGAGGETQYF	TGTGCCAGCAGCCAAGATCGTGGTGCAGGGGGCGAGACCCAGTACTTC
TRBD2	TRBV19	TRBJ2-1	-	CASRKGREGPEQFF	TGTGCCAGTAGAAAGGGGCGGGAGGGCCCTGAGCAGTTCTTC
-	TRBV10-3	TRBJ1-5	few	CATVQGMDQPQHF	TGTGCCACCGTTCAGGGCATGGATCAGCCCCAGCATTTT
TRBD1	TRBV5-1	TRBJ2-2	many	CASSPRTGDAGELFF	TGCGCCAGCAGCCCCAGGACAGGGGATGCCGGGGAGCTGTTTTTT
-	TRBV4-1	TRBJ1-4	many	CASSQEARITNEKLFF	TGCGCCAGCAGCCAAGAGGCCAGGATAACTAATGAAAAACTGTTTTTT
-	TRBV6-5	TRBJ2-7	-	CASSSDGHYEQYF	TGTGCCAGCAGTTCAGACGGGCACTACGAGCAGTACTTC
TRBD2	TRBV5-1	TRBJ2-5	many	CASGRGAEETQYF	TGCGCCAGCGGGCGGGGGGCGGAAGAGACCCAGTACTTC
-	TRBV24-1	TRBJ2-1	few	CATSDRNYNEQFF	TGTGCCACCAGTGATCGAAACTACAATGAGCAGTTCTTC
-	TRBV20-1	TRBJ1-5	many	CSARDAGRHQPQHF	TGCAGTGCTAGAGATGCAGGTCGTCATCAGCCCCAGCATTTT
TRBD1	TRBV10-3	TRBJ2-2	few	CAIKGDRVSTGELFF	TGTGCCATCAAGGGCGACAGGGTTAGCACCGGGGAGCTGTTTTTT
-	TRBV21-1	TRBJ2-3	-	CASSTFSGTYTDTQYF	TGTGCCAGCAGCACTTTTAGCGGGACTTACACAGATACGCAGTATTTT
-	TRBV5-5	TRBJ1-1	many	CASKIDTVNTEAFF	TGTGCCAGCAAAATCGATACAGTGAACACTGAAGCTTTCTTT
-	TRBV5-1	TRBJ2-5	few	CASSTGRGTETQYF	TGCGCCAGCAGCACGGGCCGGGGGACAGAGACCCAGTACTTC
-	TRBV10-1	TRBJ2-2	few	CASSEQPDTGELFF	TGCGCCAGCAGTGAGCAGCCCGACACCGGGGAGCTGTTTTTT